This is a list of T cell receptor beta chains from one sample in a study of glioma-infiltrating T cells after dendritic cell vaccination. Generated by immunoSEQ multiplex PCR, the TCRdb table keeps only in-frame clones and is missing some. The table records about 100,000 clones, less than 90% of them present only once. Sequenced here: blood, sampled after dendritic cell vaccination. The receptors stem from a human donor with glioblastoma. The CDR3 runs from the conserved cysteine through the conserved F or W. The order of the fields is V gene, D gene, J gene, clone size, CDR3 DNA, CDR3 protein. D genes are given only for firm matches. For some rows the clone size is stated as once, few or many, or as a class when expanded; others skip it.

TRBV10-3	TRBD1	TRBJ1-2	few	TGTGCCATCAGTGCGACAGGGGCCAACTATGGCTACACCTTC	CAISATGANYGYTF
TRBV4-2	NA	TRBJ2-2	NA	TGTGCCAGCAGCCAAGAACAGGACGGTTGGGAGCTGTTTTTT	CASSQEQDGWELFF
TRBV27	NA	TRBJ2-1	NA	TGTGCCAGCAAAGGACTCGGGCAGTACCCTAGGAATGAGCAGTTCTTC	CASKGLGQYPRNEQFF
TRBV7-3	TRBD1	TRBJ2-7	NA	TGTGCCAGCAGCTTAATTACAGGGGGCGAGCAGTACTTC	CASSLITGGEQYF
TRBV14	TRBD2	TRBJ2-1	NA	TGTGCCAGCAGCCACCTACTAGCGGGAGGGAGAGATGAGCAGTTCTTC	CASSHLLAGGRDEQFF
TRBV30	TRBD1	TRBJ2-2	NA	TGTGCCTGGACCTTGGACAGGAAGAACACCGGGGAGCTGTTTTTT	CAWTLDRKNTGELFF
TRBV13	NA	TRBJ2-7	NA	TGTGCCAGCAGCTTAGCGGGGACACTCTCCTACGAGCAGTACTTC	CASSLAGTLSYEQYF
TRBV2	TRBD2	TRBJ2-3	NA	TGTGCCAGCAGTACTCGAGGTCCAGAGGCTAGCGGGGGCCTCCGGGATACGCAGTATTTT	CASSTRGPEASGGLRDTQYF
TRBV4-2	NA	TRBJ2-1	once	TGTGCCAGCAGCCAGATCTTTCTGGGCGGGGTCGATGAGCAGTTCTTC	CASSQIFLGGVDEQFF
TRBV9	TRBD1	TRBJ1-2	once	TGTGCCAGCAGCCCCCGGGACAGGGATGGCTACACCTTC	CASSPRDRDGYTF
TRBV6-5	TRBD1	TRBJ1-1	NA	TGTGCCAGCAGACAGGGGTTGGTGAACACTGAAGCTTTCTTT	CASRQGLVNTEAFF
TRBV2	NA	TRBJ1-1	NA	TGTGCCAGCAGTGAAGCGTGGCAGAACACTGAAGCTTTCTTT	CASSEAWQNTEAFF
TRBV7-9	NA	TRBJ2-7	NA	TGTGCCAGCAGCTCCAACGACTGGATTGGGGAGCAGTACTTC	CASSSNDWIGEQYF
TRBV15	TRBD1	TRBJ1-2	NA	TGTGCCACCAGCAGTAGGGACAGGTACTATGGCTACACCTTC	CATSSRDRYYGYTF
TRBV7-6	TRBD1	TRBJ1-4	NA	TGTGCCAGCAGCTTAATCGGGACAGCCCCCGGCGAAAAACTGTTTTTT	CASSLIGTAPGEKLFF
TRBV20-1	TRBD1	TRBJ1-1	once	TGCAGTGCTAGTGGGACAGCCGAAGCTTTCTTT	CSASGTAEAFF
TRBV2	TRBD2	TRBJ2-3	NA	TGTGCCATTCCGAGCGGGAGGGGCACAGATACGCAGTATTTT	CAIPSGRGTDTQYF
TRBV28	TRBD1	TRBJ2-7	NA	TGTGCCAGCAGTTTCCTCCGGACAGGGTGGTCCTACGAGCAGTACTTC	CASSFLRTGWSYEQYF
TRBV30	NA	TRBJ1-5	NA	TGTGCCTGGGCTGATCAGAGGAATCAGCCCCAGCATTTT	CAWADQRNQPQHF
TRBV18	TRBD1	TRBJ1-5	NA	TGTGCCAGCTCATGGGACAGGCGAAATCAGCCCCAGCATTTT	CASSWDRRNQPQHF
TRBV18	TRBD1	TRBJ2-7	NA	TGTGCCAGCTCACCAAACAGGGGAGCCTACGAGCAGTACTTC	CASSPNRGAYEQYF
TRBV16	NA	TRBJ1-2	NA	TGTGCCAGCAGCGCGGTAACCTTC	CASSAVTF
TRBV30	TRBD2	TRBJ2-3	NA	TGTGCCTACCGACTAGCGGGAGTGGGGCGAGGGTATACGCAGTATTTT	CAYRLAGVGRGYTQYF
TRBV6-1	NA	TRBJ1-2	many	TGTGCCAGCAGTGAACCTGGACAATACTATGGCTACACCTTC	CASSEPGQYYGYTF
TRBV30	NA	TRBJ1-2	NA	TGTGCCTGGAGTGTACGTGGGACACCCTATGGCTACACCTTC	CAWSVRGTPYGYTF
TRBV6-1	TRBD2	TRBJ2-1	NA	TGTGCCAGCAGTGACCCCTCTTTAGCGGGAGGCTCCTACAATGAGCAGTTCTTC	CASSDPSLAGGSYNEQFF
TRBV4-1	NA	TRBJ1-5	NA	TGCGCCAGCAGCCAAGAGGGCGGGGGCAATCAGCCCCAGCATTTT	CASSQEGGGNQPQHF
TRBV19	NA	TRBJ2-7	NA	TGTGCCAGTACCCGAGGGGGGGGCGACTTCTACGAGCAGTACTTC	CASTRGGGDFYEQYF
TRBV18	NA	TRBJ1-1	NA	TGTGCCAGCTCACCCCCCCAGGGGACATTTGAAGCTTTCTTT	CASSPPQGTFEAFF
TRBV27	NA	TRBJ1-2	few	TGTGCCAGCAGTGCAACCCGGACAGTTCAAGGCTACACCTTC	CASSATRTVQGYTF
TRBV19	TRBD1	TRBJ1-1	once	TGTGCCAGTAATAACCTAGGCAGGGGGTCTGACACTGAAGCTTTCTTT	CASNNLGRGSDTEAFF
TRBV9	NA	TRBJ1-1	NA	TGTGCCAGCAGCGTAGGTCAGGTGAACACTGAAGCTTTCTTT	CASSVGQVNTEAFF
TRBV7-8	NA	TRBJ1-2	NA	TGTGCCAGCAGGCGGGGAGGTGACAACTATGGCTACACCTTC	CASRRGGDNYGYTF
TRBV29-1	TRBD1	TRBJ1-4	NA	TGCAGCGTTAGTGGGGGACAGGGTAATGAAAAACTGTTTTTT	CSVSGGQGNEKLFF
TRBV18	NA	TRBJ2-6	NA	TGTGCCAGCTCACGACAGGAGATAAGCTCTGGGGCCAACGTCCTGACTTTC	CASSRQEISSGANVLTF
TRBV27	NA	TRBJ1-2	few	TGTGCCAGCAAGTATGGGGGGGCGGCCCGATATGGCTACACCTTC	CASKYGGAARYGYTF
TRBV29-1	TRBD1	TRBJ1-1	NA	TGCAGCGAGCAGGGACAGGGTCTCACTGAAGCTTTCTTT	CSEQGQGLTEAFF
TRBV5-6	TRBD1	TRBJ2-5	once	TGTGCCAGCAGCCGGGGACAGCCGTCCGGGACCCAGTACTTC	CASSRGQPSGTQYF
TRBV5-8	TRBD1	TRBJ1-4	NA	TGTGCCAGCAGGACCGGGACAGGGGCGGCTAATGAAAAACTGTTTTTT	CASRTGTGAANEKLFF
TRBV5-1	TRBD1	TRBJ2-7	few	TGCGCCAGCAGCCCCAATACCGGGACAGGGGGCTACGAGCAGTACTTC	CASSPNTGTGGYEQYF
TRBV10-3	NA	TRBJ1-2	NA	TGTGCCATCACTAAAAAGGAGGGGATTTCCCACTATGGCTACACCTTC	CAITKKEGISHYGYTF
TRBV18	NA	TRBJ2-7	once	TGTGCCAGCTCACGCGGGTCCTCCTACGAGCAGTACTTC	CASSRGSSYEQYF
TRBV19	NA	TRBJ1-5	NA	TGTGCCAGTAGTATAGGGTCGGGAGGGACTTCGATCCAGCCCCAGCATTTT	CASSIGSGGTSIQPQHF
TRBV5-1	TRBD1	TRBJ1-1	once	TGCGCCAGCAGCTTCTTGGGACAGGATGACACTGAAGCTTTCTTT	CASSFLGQDDTEAFF
TRBV6-5	NA	TRBJ1-1	once	TGTGCCAGCAGTTACCGGGATGTAGTGTTCACTGAAGCTTTCTTT	CASSYRDVVFTEAFF
TRBV6-4	NA	TRBJ1-1	once	TGTGCCAGCAAGTCCCGAGTCGAGTTGAACACTGAAGCTTTCTTT	CASKSRVELNTEAFF
TRBV6-5	NA	TRBJ1-2	NA	TGTGCCAGCAGCCAACTACTGGGACTGACCTATGGCTACACCTTC	CASSQLLGLTYGYTF
TRBV6-5	TRBD1	TRBJ2-7	few	TGTGCCAGCTGGAGGGACAGGGTAGGCGAGCAGTACTTC	CASWRDRVGEQYF
TRBV7-9	TRBD1	TRBJ1-1	NA	TGTGCCAGCAGCGGACGGGACAGGGTGGAGACTGAAGCTTTCTTT	CASSGRDRVETEAFF
TRBV5-1	TRBD1	TRBJ1-6	NA	TGCGCCAGCAGAAGCCCGGGACAGAATTCACCCCTCCACTTT	CASRSPGQNSPLHF
TRBV5-8	NA	TRBJ1-3	NA	TGTGCCAGCAGCTTGATTCCAGGGAATGGAAACACCATATATTTT	CASSLIPGNGNTIYF
TRBV7-9	TRBD1	TRBJ2-5	NA	TGTGCCAGCAGCTTCACTACAGGGGGAGCACAAGAGACCCAGTACTTC	CASSFTTGGAQETQYF
TRBV7-9	TRBD2	TRBJ2-7	NA	TGTGCCAGCAGCTTAGTTGGGCTAGCGGGGAGGGAGCAGTACTTC	CASSLVGLAGREQYF